This T cell receptor (beta chain) stems from a study of Graves' ophthalmopathy and Graves' hyperthyroidism. Study as a whole: The blood sample was drawn at first diagnosis and before any treatment.

Uncontrolled infections, other autoimmune diseases, pregnancy or lactation barred patients from enrollment. The PBMC fraction was derived from 9 to 10 ml of fresh peripheral blood. The authors amplified TCR beta CDR3 regions from RNA transcripts. HTBI primers were used in a first-round RT-PCR, which preceded a second-round multiplex PCR. TCRdb reanalysed the multiplex PCR reads using MiXCR and keeps one entry per CDR3 protein. The sample has hundreds of thousands of distinct CDR3 sequences, over 20% seen once; the top ten hold around 6.5%. The sequence derives from a woman younger than 30 with stable Graves' hyperthyroidism. Some clones in this sample may be carry-over from other donors' samples. Input material: peripheral blood.

DNA of the CDR3: TGTGCCAGCAGGCACCCGGGACAGGGGTTGGAGACCCAGTACTTC. It encodes CASRHPGQGLETQYF. The V gene is TRBV11-2, the J gene TRBJ2-5, with 10 nucleotides matching TRBD1. The germline CDR1 and CDR2 sequences are SGHAT and FQNNGV. J gave up 5 bases and V 6 bases, and 9 bases lay outside the gene matches. This CDR3 is built from 15 residues.